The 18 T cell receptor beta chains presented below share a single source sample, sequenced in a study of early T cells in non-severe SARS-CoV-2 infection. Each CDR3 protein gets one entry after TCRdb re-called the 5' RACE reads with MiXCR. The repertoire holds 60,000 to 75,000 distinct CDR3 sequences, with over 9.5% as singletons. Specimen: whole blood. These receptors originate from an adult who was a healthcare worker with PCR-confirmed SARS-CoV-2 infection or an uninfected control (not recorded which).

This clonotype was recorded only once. CDR3 coding DNA: TGTGCCAGCAACCCTGGACAGATTAATTCACCCCTCCACTTT. This codes for CASNPGQINSPLHF. The genes are TRBV12-3 or TRBV12-4 and TRBJ1-6; D may be TRBD1 (6 bases). This CDR3 contains 14 residues. V was trimmed by 7 bases and J by 6 bases, leaving 13 bases between them.

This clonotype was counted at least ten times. The CDR3 region has the DNA TGTGCCAGCGTGGGACTAGCGGGTAACACCGGGGAGCTGTTTTTT. Encoded protein: CASVGLAGNTGELFF. The rearrangement uses TRBV6-2 or TRBV6-3 and TRBJ2-2; 12 bases fit TRBD2. The CDR3 sequence is 15 residues long. V trimming: 8 bases; J trimming: 2 bases; junction bases outside the gene matches: 3. CDR1 is MNHEY, CDR2 SVGEGT, per germline.

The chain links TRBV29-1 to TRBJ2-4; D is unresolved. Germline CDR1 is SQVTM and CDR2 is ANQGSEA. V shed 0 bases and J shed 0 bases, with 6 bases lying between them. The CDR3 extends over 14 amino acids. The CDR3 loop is CSVEEPGAKNIQYF. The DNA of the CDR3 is TGCAGCGTTGAAGAGCCCGGAGCCAAAAACATTCAGTACTTC.

CDR3 residues: CSARGSSSYNEQFF. CDR3 nucleotides: TGCAGTGCTAGGGGCAGCAGCTCCTACAATGAGCAGTTCTTC. This chain uses TRBV20-1 with TRBJ2-1; D is uncertain. V was clipped by 3 bases and J by 0 bases, with 9 bases between them. This CDR3 contains 14 residues. Germline V CDR1 and CDR2: DFQATT, SNEGSKA (reference sequence).

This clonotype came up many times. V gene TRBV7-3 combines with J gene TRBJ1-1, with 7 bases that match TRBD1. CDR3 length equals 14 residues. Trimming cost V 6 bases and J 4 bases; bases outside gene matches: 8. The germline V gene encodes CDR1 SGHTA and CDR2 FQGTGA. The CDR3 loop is CASSSGTASTEAFF. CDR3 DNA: TGTGCCAGCAGTTCCGGGACAGCGAGCACTGAAGCTTTCTTT.

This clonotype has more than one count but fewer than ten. CDR3 region: CASSVGRNTGELFF. CDR3 coding DNA: TGTGCCAGCAGTGTAGGCAGGAACACCGGGGAGCTGTTTTTT. The chain recombines TRBV2 with TRBJ2-2; D is ambiguous. In germline, CDR1 is SNHLY, CDR2 FYNNEI. This CDR3 spans 14 amino acids. V was pared by 4 bases and J by 1 base, with 7 bases between.

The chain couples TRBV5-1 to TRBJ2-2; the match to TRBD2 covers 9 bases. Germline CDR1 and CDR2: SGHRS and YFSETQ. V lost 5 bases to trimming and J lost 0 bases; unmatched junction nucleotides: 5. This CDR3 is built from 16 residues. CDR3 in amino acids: CASRPPSGANTGELFF. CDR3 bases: TGCGCCAGCAGACCTCCTAGCGGGGCGAACACCGGGGAGCTGTTTTTT.

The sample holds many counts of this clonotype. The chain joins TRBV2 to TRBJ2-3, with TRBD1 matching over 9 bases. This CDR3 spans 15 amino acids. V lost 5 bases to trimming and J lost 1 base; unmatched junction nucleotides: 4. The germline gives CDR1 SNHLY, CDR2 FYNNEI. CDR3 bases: TGTGCCAGCAGTCCGGGACAGGGACGCACAGATACGCAGTATTTT. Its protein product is CASSPGQGRTDTQYF.

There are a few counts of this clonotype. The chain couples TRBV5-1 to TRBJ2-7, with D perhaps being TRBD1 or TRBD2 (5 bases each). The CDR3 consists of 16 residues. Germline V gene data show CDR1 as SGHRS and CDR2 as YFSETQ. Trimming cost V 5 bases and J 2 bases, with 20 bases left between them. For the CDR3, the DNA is TGCGCCAGCAGGCCATACTTCGGGACGGGGCCCTACGAGCAGTACTTC. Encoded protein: CASRPYFGTGPYEQYF.

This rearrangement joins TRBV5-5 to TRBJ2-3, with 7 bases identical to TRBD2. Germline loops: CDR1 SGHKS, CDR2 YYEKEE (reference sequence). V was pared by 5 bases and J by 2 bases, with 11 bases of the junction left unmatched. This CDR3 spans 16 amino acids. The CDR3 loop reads CASRQRGVIFTDTQYF. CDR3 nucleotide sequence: TGTGCCAGCAGACAACGGGGGGTCATATTCACAGATACGCAGTATTTT.

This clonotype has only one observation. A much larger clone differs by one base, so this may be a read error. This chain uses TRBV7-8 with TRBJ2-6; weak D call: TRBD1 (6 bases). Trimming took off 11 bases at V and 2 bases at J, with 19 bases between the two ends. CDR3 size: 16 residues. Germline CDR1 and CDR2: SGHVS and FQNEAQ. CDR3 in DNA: TGTGCCGGCGTCAGCAGGGGAGTTACTGGGGCCAACGTCCTGACTTTC. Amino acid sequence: CAGVSRGVTGANVLTF. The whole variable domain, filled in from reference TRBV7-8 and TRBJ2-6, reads GAGVSQSPRYKVAKRGQDVALRCDPISGHVSLFWYQQALGQGPEFLTYFQNEAQLDKSGLPSDRFFAERPEGSVSTLKIQRTQQEDSAVYLCAGVSRGVTGANVLTFGAGSRLTVL.

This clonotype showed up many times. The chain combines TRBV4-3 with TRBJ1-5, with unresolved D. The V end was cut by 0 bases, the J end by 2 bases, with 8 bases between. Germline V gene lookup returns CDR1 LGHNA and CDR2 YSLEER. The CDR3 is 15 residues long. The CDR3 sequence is CASSQEGWRNQPQHF. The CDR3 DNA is TGCGCCAGCAGCCAAGAAGGTTGGCGCAATCAGCCCCAGCATTTT.

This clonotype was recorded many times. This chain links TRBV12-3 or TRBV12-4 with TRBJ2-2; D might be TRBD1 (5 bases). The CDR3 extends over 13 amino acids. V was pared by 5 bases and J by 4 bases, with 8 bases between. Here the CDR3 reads CASSIDSTGELFF. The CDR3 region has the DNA TGTGCCAGCAGTATCGACAGCACCGGGGAGCTGTTTTTT.

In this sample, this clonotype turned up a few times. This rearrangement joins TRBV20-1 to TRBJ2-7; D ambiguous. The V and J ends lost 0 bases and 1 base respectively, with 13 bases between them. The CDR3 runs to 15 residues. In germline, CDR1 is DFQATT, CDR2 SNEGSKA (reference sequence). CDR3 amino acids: CSARDPWVGSYEQYF. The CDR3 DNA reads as TGCAGTGCTAGAGATCCGTGGGTAGGGTCCTACGAGCAGTACTTC.

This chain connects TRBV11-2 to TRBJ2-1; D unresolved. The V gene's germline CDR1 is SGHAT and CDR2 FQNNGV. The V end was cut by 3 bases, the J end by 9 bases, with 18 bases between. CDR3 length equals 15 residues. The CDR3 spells CASSFLNYRSGEQFF. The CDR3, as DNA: TGTGCCAGCAGCTTTTTAAACTACCGCTCAGGTGAGCAGTTCTTC. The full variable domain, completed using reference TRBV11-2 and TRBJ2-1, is EAGVAQSPRYKIIEKRQSVAFWCNPISGHATLYWYQQILGQGPKLLIQFQNNGVVDDSQLPKDRFSAERLKGVDSTLKIQPAKLEDSAVYLCASSFLNYRSGEQFFGPGTRLTVL.

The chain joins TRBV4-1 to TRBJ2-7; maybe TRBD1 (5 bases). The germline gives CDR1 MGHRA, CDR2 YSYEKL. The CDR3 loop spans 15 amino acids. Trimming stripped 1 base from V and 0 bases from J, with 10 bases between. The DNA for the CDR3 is TGCGCCAGCAGCCAAGTCGGACAAAGCTCCTACGAGCAGTACTTC. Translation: CASSQVGQSSYEQYF.

The CDR3 DNA reads TGCAGTGCGGGACAGGGGAGGAACACTGAAGCTTTCTTT. Amino acid sequence: CSAGQGRNTEAFF. The genes are TRBV20-1 and TRBJ1-1; 10 nucleotides match TRBD1. Germline CDR1 DFQATT, CDR2 SNEGSKA (reference sequence). The CDR3 totals 13 residues. V shed 6 bases, J shed 1 base, and the junction held 2 bases outside the gene matches.

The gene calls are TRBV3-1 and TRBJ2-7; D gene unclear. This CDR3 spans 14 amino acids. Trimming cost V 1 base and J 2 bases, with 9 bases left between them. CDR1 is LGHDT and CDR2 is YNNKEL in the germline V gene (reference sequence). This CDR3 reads CASSQVKEAYEQYF. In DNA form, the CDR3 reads TGTGCCAGCAGCCAAGTAAAGGAAGCCTACGAGCAGTACTTC.